Shown below are 27 T cell receptor beta chains from a single sample sequenced in a study of Graves' ophthalmopathy and Graves' hyperthyroidism. Investigators amplified TCR beta CDR3 regions from RNA transcripts. HTBI primers were used in a first-round RT-PCR, which preceded a second-round multiplex PCR. TCRdb recomputed calls from the multiplex PCR reads with MiXCR, one row per CDR3 protein. The table includes some 360,000 distinct CDR3 sequences, roughly 17% detected once. The sequencing input was peripheral blood. Receptors originate from an adult woman with stable Graves' hyperthyroidism.

There are many counts of this clonotype. This chain links TRBV15 with TRBJ1-5, with 10 bases that match TRBD1. V shed 5 bases, J shed 1 base, and the junction held 2 bases outside the gene matches. Germline lookup yields CDR1 LNHNV and CDR2 YYDKDF (reference sequence). The CDR3 extends over 15 amino acids. The CDR3: CATSPDRGSNQPQHF. CDR3 nucleotide sequence: TGTGCCACCAGCCCGGACAGGGGGAGCAATCAGCCCCAGCATTTT.

This clonotype came up a few times. The chain links TRBV7-2 to TRBJ2-4; D may be TRBD2 (7 bases). From germline, CDR1 is SGHTA and CDR2 FQGNSA. V lost 1 base and J lost 3, with 22 bases in between. This CDR3 contains 19 residues. For the CDR3, the DNA is TGTGCCAGCAGCTTAGTCGCTGGGGGGGCGGGACTTAACAAAAACATTCAGTACTTC. This gives the protein CASSLVAGGAGLNKNIQYF.

This clonotype appeared many times. The chain is built from TRBV19 and TRBJ1-3; D might be TRBD1 (6 bases). Germline V gives CDR1 LNHDA, CDR2 SQIVND (reference sequence). Trimming pared 6 bases from V and 2 bases from J, leaving 14 bases between. The CDR3 length is 15 residues. CDR3 protein: CASRRAGVAGNTIYF. The CDR3 coding sequence is TGTGCCAGTAGAAGGGCAGGGGTTGCTGGAAACACCATATATTTT.

This clonotype was observed many times. This sequence joins TRBV27 and TRBJ2-7; 8 nucleotides agree with TRBD2. The V gene end was trimmed by 1 base and the J gene end by 6 bases; junction bases not matched to a gene: 11. The V gene's germline CDR1 is MNHEY and CDR2 SMNVEV (reference sequence). The CDR3 is 16 amino acids. The chain's CDR3 is CASSLYFSAAGVEQYF. The CDR3 DNA reads TGTGCCAGCAGTTTATATTTTTCGGCAGCGGGAGTCGAGCAGTACTTC.

The table lists this clonotype with many counts. This chain links TRBV12-5 with TRBJ2-7; 7 nucleotides line up with TRBD2. CDR3 length: 16 amino acids. Germline CDR1 LGHNT, CDR2 FRNRAP. The J segment lost 0 bases and the V segment lost 0 bases, leaving 5 bases of the junction unmatched. The CDR3 DNA reads TGTGCTAGTGGTTTGGTACGAGCGGGGAGCTCCTACGAGCAGTACTTC. Protein product: CASGLVRAGSSYEQYF.

This clonotype occurred many times. This chain links TRBV5-1 with TRBJ2-5; D is possibly TRBD1 or TRBD2 (5 bases each). V was pared by 3 bases and J by 4 bases, with 10 bases between. The CDR3 runs to 13 residues. From germline, CDR1 is SGHRS and CDR2 YFSETQ. The CDR3 sequence is CASSSGPIETQYF. The CDR3 DNA is TGCGCCAGCAGCTCGGGACCAATAGAGACCCAGTACTTC.

This clonotype was seen ten or more times. The chain recombines TRBV20-1 with TRBJ2-7; 7 nucleotides align to TRBD1. Germline assignment: CDR1 DFQATT and CDR2 SNEGSKA (reference sequence). V lost 7 bases and J lost 1; bases outside the gene matches: 10. The CDR3 is made up of 14 amino acids. CDR3 amino acids: CSVVPGQKSYEQYF. The DNA for the CDR3 is TGCAGTGTTGTACCGGGACAGAAATCCTACGAGCAGTACTTC.

The sample holds many counts of this clonotype. This sequence joins TRBV19 and TRBJ1-5, with a possible D match to TRBD1 (6 bases). Looked up from germline, CDR1 is LNHDA and CDR2 is SQIVND (reference sequence). V gave up 3 bases and J gave up 1 base, with 13 bases separating them. The CDR3 extends over 16 amino acids. CDR3 region: CASSIRGQMSNQPQHF. CDR3 bases: TGTGCCAGTAGTATCCGTGGACAGATGAGCAATCAGCCCCAGCATTTT.

This clonotype was detected many times. V and J are TRBV20-1 and TRBJ2-7; 13 bases map to TRBD2. In germline, CDR1 is DFQATT, CDR2 SNEGSKA (reference sequence). The CDR3 length is 18 residues. Trimming at V came to 1 base and at J to 1 base, leaving 10 bases not matched to a gene. This CDR3 is CSARVTGGGLAGSYEQYF. The CDR3 DNA sequence: TGCAGTGCTAGAGTAACGGGTGGGGGACTAGCGGGGTCCTACGAGCAGTACTTC.

Many counts were recorded for this clonotype. The chain carries TRBV6-1 and TRBJ1-2; D unclear. Trimming left V 9 bases short and J 1 base short, with 21 bases between. The germline CDR1 and CDR2 sequences are MNHNS and SASEGT. This CDR3 is 16 amino acids long. For the CDR3, the DNA is TGTGCCAGTCTTCCCCTAAGAGCGGCAAATAACTATGGCTACACCTTC. Translation: CASLPLRAANNYGYTF.

CDR3 amino acids: CASSYSTREETQYF. In DNA, the CDR3 is TGTGCCAGCAGTTACTCGACGAGGGAAGAGACCCAGTACTTC. The chain links TRBV6-5 to TRBJ2-5; possibly TRBD2 for D (5 bases). V lost 0 bases to trimming and J lost 3 bases, with 8 bases between them. The CDR3 contains 14 residues. Germline V gene lookup returns CDR1 MNHEY and CDR2 SVGAGI.

This clonotype has at least ten counts. V and J are TRBV12-3 or TRBV12-4 and TRBJ2-7; the D gene could be TRBD1 or TRBD2 (5 bases each). The CDR3 spans 13 residues. Trimming shortened V by 6 bases and J by 7 bases, and 16 bases separated the two germline ends. CDR3 nucleotide sequence: TGTGCCAGCAGCTCCGGGGCCGGTAAGGAGCAGTACTTC. This sequence encodes CASSSGAGKEQYF.

For this clonotype: A read error is possible here, since a much larger clone lies one base away. The CDR3 is CACSNFGGVGGYTF. The CDR3 DNA reads as TGTGCCTGCAGCAATTTTGGGGGTGTTGGTGGCTACACCTTC. The genes are TRBV11-2 and TRBJ1-2; TRBD1 is a possible D gene (5 bases). Per germline, CDR1 SGHAT and CDR2 FQNNGV. The CDR3 runs to 14 residues.

This clonotype was seen at least ten times. Here the CDR3 omits its conserved ending phenylalanine or tryptophan, so a read error is the likely source. The chain links TRBV6-1 to TRBJ1-2, with 10 bases matching TRBD1. The CDR3 is 13 residues long. J gave up 5 bases and V 8 bases, and 5 bases lay outside the gene matches. Germline CDR1 is MNHNS and CDR2 is SASEGT. For the CDR3, the DNA is TGTGCCAGCGGGGACAGGGGAGATTATGGCTACACCCTC. Protein product: CASGDRGDYGYTL.

This clonotype came up many times. The chain has TRBV9 and TRBJ2-3; D is unclear. V was clipped by 0 bases and J by 6 bases, with 8 bases between them. This CDR3 region has 13 residues. Germline V gene data show CDR1 as SGDLS and CDR2 as YYNGEE. The CDR3 nucleotides are TGTGCCAGCAGCGTAGTTGATGTTGATACGCAGTATTTT. Its translation: CASSVVDVDTQYF. The full variable domain, in which reference TRBV9 and TRBJ2-3 provide the parts outside the CDR3, is DSGVTQTPKHLITATGQRVTLRCSPRSGDLSVYWYQQSLDQGLQFLIQYYNGEERAKGNILERFSAQQFPDLHSELNLSSLELGDSALYFCASSVVDVDTQYFGPGTRLTVL.

In its sample, this clonotype was seen many times. The chain has TRBV2 and TRBJ1-1, with TRBD1 matching over 9 bases. Germline loops: CDR1 SNHLY, CDR2 FYNNEI. With V trimmed by 6 bases and J by 7 bases, 9 bases remained unmatched. This CDR3 comprises 14 residues. CDR3 nucleotide sequence: TGTGCCAGCAGGGGGTTGGGACAGGGTTTTGAAGCTTTCTTT. This sequence encodes CASRGLGQGFEAFF. The full variable domain, with the rest looked up from reference TRBV2 and TRBJ1-1, is EPEVTQTPSHQVTQMGQEVILRCVPISNHLYFYWYRQILGQKVEFLVSFYNNEISEKSEIFDDQFSVERPDGSNFTLKIRSTKLEDSAMYFCASRGLGQGFEAFFGQGTRLTVV.

This clonotype was counted ten times or more. J is TRBJ2-7 and V is TRBV3-1; D unresolved. Trimming removed 2 bases from V and 0 bases from J, with 14 bases in between. The CDR3 covers 16 residues. Germline V gene lookup returns CDR1 LGHDT and CDR2 YNNKEL (reference sequence). The CDR3 DNA reads as TGTGCCAGCAGCCAATTGAGGTGGGGAAGCTCCTACGAGCAGTACTTC. Amino acids: CASSQLRWGSSYEQYF.

This clonotype has only a few counts. The V call is TRBV30, the J call TRBJ2-6, with 7 bases fitting TRBD1. The CDR3 loop spans 18 amino acids. In germline, CDR1 is GTSNPN, CDR2 SVGIG (reference sequence). Trimming removed 3 bases from V and 2 bases from J; junction bases left unmatched: 13. The CDR3 is CAWRFRGIAGTGANVLTF. In DNA, the CDR3 is TGTGCCTGGAGATTCAGGGGGATAGCCGGAACTGGGGCCAACGTCCTGACTTTC.

This clonotype was counted at least ten times. The DNA of the CDR3 is TGTGCCAGCAGTGCAGGGGACACCAGCGAGCAGTACTTC. It translates to CASSAGDTSEQYF. The rearrangement joins TRBV25-1 to TRBJ2-7; possible D gene TRBD1, 6 bases. V gave up 4 bases and J gave up 6 bases, with 13 bases separating them. The CDR3 runs to 13 residues. Germline loops: CDR1 MGHDK, CDR2 SYGVNS.

This clonotype came up many times. The rearrangement uses TRBV7-9 and TRBJ1-6; tentative D call: TRBD1 (5 bases). V lost 7 bases and J lost 2, with 12 bases in between. Germline lookup yields CDR1 SEHNR and CDR2 FQNEAQ (reference sequence). The CDR3 has 15 residues. This CDR3 is CASTPGQTYNSPLHF. The CDR3 nucleotides are TGTGCCAGCACCCCGGGGCAAACCTATAATTCACCCCTCCACTTT.

The V gene is TRBV27, the J gene TRBJ1-2; 10 bases are shared with TRBD1. The length of the CDR3 is 18 residues. CDR1 is MNHEY and CDR2 is SMNVEV in the germline V gene (reference sequence). V lost 0 bases, J lost 6 bases, and 13 bases stayed unmatched. The CDR3 DNA follows: TGTGCCAGCAGTTTATCTGGATTAGGGAGACAGGGGGCCGATGGCTACACCTTC. Protein sequence: CASSLSGLGRQGADGYTF.

This clonotype was seen many times. CDR3 nucleotides: TGTGCCAGCAGAGACTTTAGTTATCAGCCCCAGCATTTT. Encoded protein: CASRDFSYQPQHF. The chain couples TRBV2 to TRBJ1-5, with D unresolved. Trimming shortened V by 6 bases and J by 5 bases, and 11 bases separated the two germline ends. The CDR3 sequence is 13 residues long. Germline CDR1 is SNHLY and CDR2 is FYNNEI.

The sample holds many counts of this clonotype. The chain couples TRBV11-2 to TRBJ2-4, with 7 bases matching TRBD2. The CDR3 covers 18 residues. Germline trimming cut 5 bases from V and 0 bases from J; bases unmatched to any gene: 13. Germline V gives CDR1 SGHAT, CDR2 FQNNGV. This CDR3 is CASSPRGGTILAKNIQYF. The CDR3 DNA is TGTGCCAGCAGCCCCCGGGGAGGGACCATTCTAGCCAAAAACATTCAGTACTTC.

This clonotype showed up many times. CDR3 loop: CASNLIPSVVGANVLTF. CDR3 bases: TGTGCCAGCAATCTTATACCGTCGGTAGTCGGGGCCAACGTCCTGACTTTC. The rearrangement links TRBV18 to TRBJ2-6; D unclear. The V gene lost 8 bases and the J gene lost 4 bases, with 21 bases spanning the gap. CDR3 size: 17 residues. Per germline, CDR1 KGHSH and CDR2 LQKENI.

This clonotype was counted at least ten times. V usage is TRBV7-9 and J usage is TRBJ1-2; D remains ambiguous. CDR1 SEHNR and CDR2 FQNEAQ come from the germline V gene (reference sequence). Trimming removed 5 bases from V and 5 bases from J, with 18 bases in between. The CDR3 length is 15 residues. The CDR3 loop reads CASSIGQAPLYGYTF. As DNA, the CDR3 is TGTGCCAGCAGCATAGGGCAGGCCCCCCTTTATGGCTACACCTTC.

The chain is built from TRBV2 and TRBJ2-7; tentatively, D is TRBD1 (5 bases). The germline V and J ends were trimmed by 1 base and 2 bases, with 12 bases remaining between them. This CDR3 spans 15 amino acids. Germline V gives CDR1 SNHLY, CDR2 FYNNEI. The CDR3: CASSEGGHPTYEQYF. The CDR3 DNA reads TGTGCCAGCAGTGAAGGAGGACATCCCACCTACGAGCAGTACTTC.

The J gene is TRBJ1-1, the V gene TRBV6-5, with a tentative D call TRBD1 (5 bases). The CDR3 runs to 14 residues. V shed 0 bases and J shed 4 bases, with 9 bases lying between them. Germline CDR1 is MNHEY and CDR2 is SVGAGI. CDR3 residues: CASSYSRGGTEAFF. CDR3 coding DNA: TGTGCCAGCAGTTACTCTAGGGGAGGCACTGAAGCTTTCTTT.